The next 21 T cell receptor beta chains were all read from a single sample in a study of Graves' ophthalmopathy and Graves' hyperthyroidism. RNA transcripts provided the template for amplifying TCR beta CDR3 regions. In the first round, RT-PCR was carried out with HTBI primers, and a multiplex PCR formed the second round. TCRdb used MiXCR to reprocess the multiplex PCR reads, holding one entry per CDR3 protein. This table holds 400,000 or so distinct CDR3 sequences, about 17% found once. What was sequenced was peripheral blood. The source of these receptors is an adult woman with stable Graves' hyperthyroidism.

This clonotype came up many times. The chain uses TRBV7-6 and TRBJ2-2; weak D call: TRBD1 (5 bases). The germline V and J ends were trimmed by 8 bases and 3 bases, with 10 bases remaining between them. CDR3 size: 13 residues. Per the germline V gene, CDR1 is SGHVS and CDR2 is FNYEAQ. The CDR3 spells CASSPQDTGELFF. The CDR3 DNA sequence: TGTGCCAGCTCTCCACAGGACACCGGGGAGCTGTTTTTT.

This clonotype was counted many times. This chain connects TRBV28 to TRBJ2-5, with TRBD2 matching over 11 bases. This CDR3 is built from 15 residues. The V segment lost 5 bases and the J segment 2 bases; nucleotides outside the gene matches: 4. CDR1 is MDHEN, CDR2 SYDVKM, per germline. The chain's CDR3 is CASSTGTSGQETQYF. The CDR3 DNA reads TGTGCCAGCAGTACAGGGACTAGCGGACAAGAGACCCAGTACTTC.

This clonotype was seen many times. The genes are TRBV6-1 and TRBJ2-5, with 8 positions matching TRBD1. The germline gives CDR1 MNHNS, CDR2 SASEGT. V was clipped by 0 bases and J by 1 base; unmatched bases: 7. This CDR3 is 17 amino acids long. The DNA of the CDR3 is TGTGCCAGCAGTGAAGCGGACAGGGTTGTGTCCCAAGAGACCCAGTACTTC. It yields the protein CASSEADRVVSQETQYF.

J is TRBJ2-7 and V is TRBV28, with a possible D match to TRBD2 (6 bases). V was cut by 3 bases and J by 3 bases, with 15 bases left in between. The CDR3 consists of 15 residues. Per the germline V gene, CDR1 is MDHEN and CDR2 is SYDVKM. CDR3 amino acids: CASSLWEEENYEQYF. The CDR3 DNA sequence: TGTGCCAGCAGTTTGTGGGAGGAGGAAAACTACGAGCAGTACTTC.

This clonotype counts as medium-sized. The rearrangement uses TRBV6-2 or TRBV6-3 and TRBJ2-5; D call uncertain. V was cut by 6 bases and J by 4 bases, with 21 bases left in between. From germline, CDR1 is MNHEY and CDR2 SVGEGT. The length of the CDR3 is 16 residues. CDR3 nucleotides: TGTGCCAGCAGCCCCGAGGCGCCGAATCGAGGAGAGACCCAGTACTTC. Translated, it gives CASSPEAPNRGETQYF.

This clonotype occurred many times. Compared with germline, one end of the junction differs, possibly owing to a read error. The chain has TRBV7-9 and TRBJ1-1; 8 positions agree with TRBD1. The CDR3 is 14 residues long. Germline lookup yields CDR1 SEHNR and CDR2 FQNEAQ (reference sequence). This CDR3 reads CASSLEQGGTEAFF. The CDR3, as DNA: TGCGCCAGCAGCTTGGAACAGGGGGGCACTGAAGCTTTCTTT.

CDR3 residues: CASSRGLGTYEQYF. The CDR3 nucleotides read TGTGCCAGCAGTCGGGGGCTAGGGACCTACGAGCAGTACTTC. The chain joins TRBV28 to TRBJ2-7, with D tentatively TRBD1 or TRBD2 (6 bases each). V was cut by 5 bases and J by 2 bases, with 13 bases left in between. Germline-derived CDR1 and CDR2 are MDHEN and SYDVKM. The CDR3 is 14 residues long.

This clonotype was observed many times. This chain connects TRBV12-3 or TRBV12-4 to TRBJ2-7, with D unclear. V lost 2 bases and J 7 bases, leaving 15 bases between the germline ends. The CDR3 totals 14 residues. The CDR3 nucleotides are TGTGCCAGCAGTTTAAGGCCCCCTTCTGGGGAGCAGTACTTC. Encoded protein: CASSLRPPSGEQYF.

In this sample, this clonotype turned up many times. The chain carries TRBV6-1 and TRBJ1-1; 8 positions match TRBD1. This CDR3 has 14 amino acids. CDR1 and CDR2 (germline): MNHNS, SASEGT. Trimming cost V 5 bases and J 2 bases; bases outside gene matches: 4. CDR3 nucleotides: TGTGCCAGCAGTAGAACAGGGGGTAACACTGAAGCTTTCTTT. Its protein is CASSRTGGNTEAFF.

There are many counts of this clonotype. The junction shows a germline mismatch at one end, possibly a read error. V and J are TRBV24-1 and TRBJ2-2; 9 positions agree with TRBD1. The CDR3 is made up of 16 amino acids. Germline CDR1 is KGHDR and CDR2 is SFDVKD. The CDR3 DNA is TGTGCCACCGGTGAGCGGGGACAGGGCGTCACCGGGGAGCTGTTTTTT. Its translation is CATGERGQGVTGELFF.

This clonotype was picked up many times. The chain recombines TRBV6-5 with TRBJ1-5; TRBD1 agrees at 7 bases. The CDR3 is made up of 12 amino acids. V was pared by 5 bases and J by 7 bases, with 2 bases of the junction left unmatched. Germline CDR1 reads MNHEY; CDR2 reads SVGAGI. CDR3 protein: CASSNRGQPQHF. The CDR3 DNA is TGTGCCAGCAGTAACAGGGGCCAGCCCCAGCATTTT.

The V and J genes are TRBV5-6 and TRBJ1-6; D uncertain. The CDR3 loop spans 14 amino acids. Trimming left V 0 bases short and J 6 bases short, with 7 bases between. Germline assignment: CDR1 SGHDT and CDR2 YYEEEE. The CDR3, as DNA: TGTGCCAGCAGCTTGGGGGCTTTTAATTCACCCCTCCACTTT. Translated, it gives CASSLGAFNSPLHF.

This clonotype was counted ten times or more. J is TRBJ2-7 and V is TRBV5-1, with 7 bases lining up with TRBD2. Germline CDR1 and CDR2: SGHRS and YFSETQ. The CDR3 extends over 15 amino acids. The J segment lost 3 bases and the V segment lost 0 bases, leaving 6 bases of the junction unmatched. This chain's CDR3 is CASSLGGGGGYEQYF. CDR3 nucleotide sequence: TGCGCCAGCAGCTTGGGAGGCGGGGGTGGCTACGAGCAGTACTTC.

In this sample, this clonotype turned up many times. The chain employs TRBV10-3 and TRBJ1-5, with D uncertain. With 4 bases removed from V and 4 bases from J, the gap between germline ends came to 8 bases. Germline V gene data show CDR1 as ENHRY and CDR2 as SYGVKD. The CDR3 loop spans 13 amino acids. In nucleotides, the CDR3 is TGTGCCATCAGTGGATACGAGAATCAGCCCCAGCATTTT. It encodes CAISGYENQPQHF.

This clonotype was observed many times. The J gene is TRBJ2-5, the V gene TRBV15; a weak D match, TRBD1 (6 bases). The CDR3 runs 12 residues. V gave up 3 bases and J gave up 5 bases, with 7 bases separating them. In germline, CDR1 is LNHNV, CDR2 YYDKDF (reference sequence). This CDR3 reads CATSSQGETQYF. As DNA, the CDR3 is TGTGCCACCAGCAGTCAGGGGGAGACCCAGTACTTC.

There are many counts of this clonotype. The chain is built from TRBV15 and TRBJ2-7, with 10 bases lining up with TRBD1. Losses at the gene ends were 1 base for V and 0 bases for J; bases not matched to a gene: 9. Germline CDR1 reads LNHNV; CDR2 reads YYDKDF (reference sequence). This CDR3 comprises 18 residues. CDR3 amino acids: CATSRATGGSGSSYEQYF. As DNA, the CDR3 is TGTGCCACCAGCAGAGCGACAGGGGGCAGTGGGAGCTCCTACGAGCAGTACTTC.

This clonotype was observed many times. J is TRBJ2-7 and V is TRBV10-3; TRBD2 matches 12 bases. Germline assignment: CDR1 ENHRY and CDR2 SYGVKD. J was trimmed by 6 bases and V by 6 bases; bases with no gene match: 9. The CDR3 consists of 15 residues. The CDR3 reads CAISDRLAGVFEQYF. CDR3 bases: TGTGCCATCAGCGATCGACTAGCGGGAGTTTTCGAGCAGTACTTC.

This clonotype appeared many times. This chain uses TRBV20-1 with TRBJ1-1; D is uncertain. V lost 1 base and J 1 base, leaving 7 bases between the germline ends. This CDR3 region has 13 residues. Looked up from germline, CDR1 is DFQATT and CDR2 is SNEGSKA (reference sequence). The DNA of the CDR3 is TGCAGTGCTAGAGGCACAGAGAACACTGAAGCTTTCTTT. Translated, it gives CSARGTENTEAFF.

In regard to this clonotype: One base away lies a much larger clone, so this may be a sequencing read error. V usage is TRBV5-1 and J usage is TRBJ1-5; D possibly corresponds to TRBD1 (6 bases). Germline values: CDR1 SGHRS, CDR2 YFSETQ. CDR3 length: 16 residues. Trimming shortened V by 0 bases and J by 3 bases, and 13 bases separated the two germline ends. CDR3 sequence: CASSLGSGGDNQPQHF. In DNA, the CDR3 is TGCGCCAGCAGCTTGGGAAGTGGGGGCGACAATCAGCCCCAGCATTTT.

This clonotype showed up just a few times. Written as DNA, the CDR3 is TGTGCCAGCGGGCAGCGCGGGGAGACCCAGTACTTC. Its translation: CASGQRGETQYF. The chain recombines TRBV28 with TRBJ2-5, with D possibly being TRBD2 (5 bases). The germline V and J ends were trimmed by 8 bases and 5 bases, with 12 bases remaining between them. The CDR3 covers 12 residues. Per germline, CDR1 MDHEN and CDR2 SYDVKM.

Many counts were recorded for this clonotype. V and J are TRBV7-3 and TRBJ1-1; 10 nucleotides line up with TRBD1. The germline gives CDR1 SGHTA, CDR2 FQGTGA. The V gene end was trimmed by 1 base and the J gene end by 4 bases; junction bases not matched to a gene: 3. The length of the CDR3 is 15 residues. The CDR3 DNA follows: TGTGCCAGCAGCTTAAGGGGACAGGGGAGCACTGAAGCTTTCTTT. Translation gives CASSLRGQGSTEAFF. Drawing the rest from reference TRBV7-3 and TRBJ1-1, the complete variable domain is GAGVSQTPSNKVTEKGKYVELRCDPISGHTALYWYRQSLGQGPEFLIYFQGTGAADDSGLPNDRFFAVRPEGSVSTLKIQRTERGDSAVYLCASSLRGQGSTEAFFGQGTRLTVV.